The text below deals with one TCR beta chain. The antigen is undetermined. This sample was included in a study of tumor-infiltrating lymphocytes in localized non-small cell lung cancer. On the study more broadly: Each patient gave resected tumor and non-adjacent uninvolved lung tissue.

TCRdb's table, derived via immunoSEQ multiplex PCR, lists solely in-frame clones and lacks some. Of 10,000 to 15,000 clones listed, over 75% are singletons. Unmatched junction bases numbered 12, after V lost 4 bases and J lost 1 base. CDR1 SGHRS and CDR2 YFSETQ come from the germline V gene. The CDR3 consists of 17 residues. General study results and limits: Technical variation could not be separated from intratumor heterogeneity here. Only some patients had TCR sequencing, depending on available tissue.

The sequenced sample was uninvolved lung tissue not adjacent to the tumor. This TCR came from a human donor with non-small cell lung cancer. This rearrangement joins TRBV5-1 to TRBJ2-5, with 8 bases lining up with TRBD2. The CDR3 sequence is CASSRAGGGGGQETQYF. The CDR3 bases are TGCGCCAGCAGCCGCGCCGGGGGGGGCGGGGGCCAAGAGACCCAGTACTTC.